This T cell receptor beta chain was profiled in a study of regulatory T cells in long-lasting Graves disease (dated by TCRdb to the early 2020s). Notes on the research overall: Persistent Graves' disease meant more than 5 years of antithyroid drug treatment with TSH receptor autoantibodies that stayed positive. A total of some 33 samples were covered by TCR sequencing, comprising roughly 13 persistent and around 20 newly diagnosed Graves' disease patients. Persistent Graves' disease patients in the clinical cohort had taken antithyroid drugs for about 10.3 years on average. The study was conducted in China and was registered as a clinical trial. Persistent Graves' disease patients were compared with newly diagnosed Graves' disease patients by peripheral blood TCR sequencing and RNA sequencing.

Paper-wide results and their limitations: Compared with newly diagnosed patients, patients with persistent Graves' disease had lower TCR Shannon entropy and fewer highly expanded clones, which suggests clonal expansion. The authors noted that the small sample size was a limitation that may lower accuracy. Patients with persistent disease shared more public clonotypes (fewer than 3,000) than newly diagnosed patients did (roughly 970). Persistent disease showed preferential use of TRBV28, TRBJ1-2 and TRBJ2-5, whereas newly diagnosed disease favored TRBV20-1 and TRBJ2-1. Only the TCR beta chain was sequenced and analyzed. Peripheral blood alone was examined, since thyroid tissue, which constituted the primary lesion, could not be accessed.

The time point label on this specimen signifies: persistent/refractory GD, antithyroid drugs over 5 years with positive TRAb. For both TCR sequencing and RNA sequencing, RNA was extracted from PBMCs in TRIzol. The diagnosis of Graves' disease followed American Thyroid Association guidelines. Recruitment of patients was carried out at an endocrinology department in Xi'an, China. From each patient, approximately 9.9 milliliters of peripheral blood was collected into an EDTA anticoagulant tube. Ficoll Paque Plus density gradient separation was used to isolate PBMCs, and no further T cell sorting was done. An Agilent 2100 Bioanalyzer and agarose gel were used to check RNA quality, while a NanoDrop 2000 measured RNA concentration. The protocol used for the library was multiplex PCR. TCRdb lists the instrument as Illumina HiSeq 4000. iRepertoire HTBI primers and Arm-PCR amplification of CDR3 regions were used to construct TCR beta libraries. PCR products were gel purified before sequencing. For the original study's pipeline: Across samples, about 63 TRBV and roughly 15 TRBJ segments were identified and used for gene usage analysis of CDR3 amino acid clonotypes. COPE and FqMerger were used to merge the filtered high-quality paired reads into contigs. BLAST was used to align contigs to the IMGT TRBV, TRBD and TRBJ reference genes, and CDR3 was defined following IMGT. Any clonotype with a frequency above 0.1% was classified as a highly expanded clone. Shannon entropy served as the measure of repertoire diversity, while the Gini coefficient captured V-J evenness. A clonotype found in more than one individual was treated as public. Using fastp at Q25 and MiXCR, TCRdb reprocessed the public reads and kept productive beta chains. Entries are consolidated by CDR3 protein sequence, retaining the most common genes and DNA. What appears here as the V and J calls and clone size reflects TCRdb's work, not the paper's. The sample has 600,000 to 850,000 distinct CDR3 sequences on record, around 30% of them singletons. The ten largest clones capture roughly 46% of the sample.

A word on this clonotype: Its antigen target is currently unknown. Base qualities are not at hand, and no much larger clone is one base apart.

Unmatched junction bases come to 5, with V trimmed by 6 bases and J by 3 bases. CDR3 length: 14 amino acids, cysteine to phenylalanine. The DNA shown is the 42-base CDR3, in frame from base 1. From the germline V gene, CDR1 is ENHRY and CDR2 is SYGVKD. Here the sequenced sample was peripheral blood mononuclear cells (PBMCs), taken when the disease was refractory, from a patient treated with antithyroid drugs. The receptor comes from a female donor with Graves disease. The chain couples TRBV10-3 to TRBJ1-1, with 9 junctional bases fitting TRBD1. The CDR3: CAIRGQGPDTEAFF. The DNA sequence is given as TGTGCCATCAGGGGACAGGGCCCGGACACTGAAGCTTTCTTT.